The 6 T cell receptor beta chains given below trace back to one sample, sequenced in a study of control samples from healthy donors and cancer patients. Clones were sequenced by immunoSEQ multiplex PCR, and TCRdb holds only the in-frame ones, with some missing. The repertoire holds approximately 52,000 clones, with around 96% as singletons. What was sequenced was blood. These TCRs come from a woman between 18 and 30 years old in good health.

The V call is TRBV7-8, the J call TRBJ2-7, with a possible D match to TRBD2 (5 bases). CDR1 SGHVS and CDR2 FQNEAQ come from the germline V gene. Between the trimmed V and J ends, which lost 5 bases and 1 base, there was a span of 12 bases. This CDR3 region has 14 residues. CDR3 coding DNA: TGTGCCAGCAGCGAGGGAATTGCGTCCTACGAGCAGTACTTC. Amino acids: CASSEGIASYEQYF. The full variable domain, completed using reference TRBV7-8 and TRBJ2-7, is GAGVSQSPRYKVAKRGQDVALRCDPISGHVSLFWYQQALGQGPEFLTYFQNEAQLDKSGLPSDRFFAERPEGSVSTLKIQRTQQEDSAVYLCASSEGIASYEQYFGPGTRLTVT.

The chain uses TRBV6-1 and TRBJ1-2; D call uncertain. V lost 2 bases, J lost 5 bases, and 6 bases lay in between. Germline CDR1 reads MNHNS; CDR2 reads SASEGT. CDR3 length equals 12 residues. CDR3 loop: CASSERGYGYTF. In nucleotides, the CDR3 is TGTGCCAGCAGTGAACGGGGTTATGGCTACACCTTC.

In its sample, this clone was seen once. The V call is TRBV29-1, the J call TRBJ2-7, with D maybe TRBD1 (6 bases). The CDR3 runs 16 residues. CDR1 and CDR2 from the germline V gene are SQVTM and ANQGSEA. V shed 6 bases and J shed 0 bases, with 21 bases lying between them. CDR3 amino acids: CSVGRPGTSHSYEQYF. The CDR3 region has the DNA TGCAGCGTCGGACGGCCCGGGACATCGCACTCCTACGAGCAGTACTTC.

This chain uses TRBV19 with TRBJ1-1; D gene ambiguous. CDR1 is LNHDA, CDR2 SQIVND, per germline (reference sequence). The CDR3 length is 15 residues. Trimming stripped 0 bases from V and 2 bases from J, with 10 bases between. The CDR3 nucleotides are TGTGCCAGTAGTATAGACGAACAGTTAAACACTGAAGCTTTCTTT. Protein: CASSIDEQLNTEAFF.

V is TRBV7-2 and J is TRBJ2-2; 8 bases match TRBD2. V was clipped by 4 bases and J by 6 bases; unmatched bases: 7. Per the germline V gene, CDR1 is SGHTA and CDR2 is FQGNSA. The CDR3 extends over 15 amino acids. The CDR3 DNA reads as TGTGCCAGCAGCTATTCCGGGGGGGGGCCCGGGGAGCTGTTTTTT. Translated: CASSYSGGGPGELFF. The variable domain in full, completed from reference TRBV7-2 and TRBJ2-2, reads GAGVSQSPSNKVTEKGKDVELRCDPISGHTALYWYRQSLGQGLEFLIYFQGNSAPDKSGLPSDRFSAERTGGSVSTLTIQRTQQEDSAVYLCASSYSGGGPGELFFGEGSRLTVL.

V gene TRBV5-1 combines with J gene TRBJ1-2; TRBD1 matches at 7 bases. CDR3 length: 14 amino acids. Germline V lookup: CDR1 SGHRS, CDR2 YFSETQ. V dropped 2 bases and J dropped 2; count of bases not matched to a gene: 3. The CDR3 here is CASSFGTVNYGYTF. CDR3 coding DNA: TGCGCCAGCAGCTTCGGGACAGTAAACTATGGCTACACCTTC.